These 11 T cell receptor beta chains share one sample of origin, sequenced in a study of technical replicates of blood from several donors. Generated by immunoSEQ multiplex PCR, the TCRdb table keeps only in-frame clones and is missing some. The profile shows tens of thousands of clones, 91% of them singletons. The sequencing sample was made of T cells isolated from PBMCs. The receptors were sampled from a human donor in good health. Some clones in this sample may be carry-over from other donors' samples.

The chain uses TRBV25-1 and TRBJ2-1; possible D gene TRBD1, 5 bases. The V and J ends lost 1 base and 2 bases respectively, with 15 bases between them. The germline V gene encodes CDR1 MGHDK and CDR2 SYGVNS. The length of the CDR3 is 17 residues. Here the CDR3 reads CASSESPGRAAYNEQFF. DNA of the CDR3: TGTGCCAGCAGTGAATCCCCCGGCAGGGCGGCCTACAATGAGCAGTTCTTC.

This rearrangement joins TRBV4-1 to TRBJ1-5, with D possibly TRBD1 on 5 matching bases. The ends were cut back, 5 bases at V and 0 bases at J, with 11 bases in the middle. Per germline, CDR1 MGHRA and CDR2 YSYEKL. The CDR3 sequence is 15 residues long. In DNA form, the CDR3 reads TGCGCCAGCAGCAACCGTGGGGCTAGCAATCAGCCCCAGCATTTT. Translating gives CASSNRGASNQPQHF.

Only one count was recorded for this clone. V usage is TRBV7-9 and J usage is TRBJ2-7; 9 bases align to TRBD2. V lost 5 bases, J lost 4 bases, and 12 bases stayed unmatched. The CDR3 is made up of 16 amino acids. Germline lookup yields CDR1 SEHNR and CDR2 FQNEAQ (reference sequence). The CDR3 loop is CASSPWTSADRYEQYF. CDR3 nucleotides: TGTGCCAGCAGCCCTTGGACTAGCGCTGATAGATACGAGCAGTACTTC.

CDR3 nucleotides: TGTGCCAGTAGTAGAGCGGAGAGCTCCTACAATGAGCAGTTCTTC. Translated: CASSRAESSYNEQFF. The chain carries TRBV19 and TRBJ2-1, with a weak D call TRBD2 (5 bases). The CDR3 is 15 amino acids. Trimming cost V 4 bases and J 0 bases, with 10 bases left between them. Germline V gene sequence: CDR1 LNHDA, CDR2 SQIVND (reference sequence).

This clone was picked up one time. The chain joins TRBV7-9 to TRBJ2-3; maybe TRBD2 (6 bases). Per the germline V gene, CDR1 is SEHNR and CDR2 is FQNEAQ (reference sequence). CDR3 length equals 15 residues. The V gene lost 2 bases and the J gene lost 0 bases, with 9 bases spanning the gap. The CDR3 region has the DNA TGTGCCAGCAGCTTACGGCGGGGTAGCACAGATACGCAGTATTTT. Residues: CASSLRRGSTDTQYF.

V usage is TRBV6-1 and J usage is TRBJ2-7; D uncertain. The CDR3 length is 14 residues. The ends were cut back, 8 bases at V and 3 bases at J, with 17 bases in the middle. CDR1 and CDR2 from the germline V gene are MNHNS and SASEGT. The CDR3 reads CASRTHPRDYEQYF. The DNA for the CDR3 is TGTGCCAGCCGCACCCATCCGAGAGACTACGAGCAGTACTTC.

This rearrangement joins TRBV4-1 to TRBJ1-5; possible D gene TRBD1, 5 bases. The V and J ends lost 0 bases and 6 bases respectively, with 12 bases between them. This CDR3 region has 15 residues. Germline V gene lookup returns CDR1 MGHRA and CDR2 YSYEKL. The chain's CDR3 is CASSQEGQGIQPQHF. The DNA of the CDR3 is TGCGCCAGCAGCCAAGAGGGGCAGGGCATTCAGCCCCAGCATTTT.

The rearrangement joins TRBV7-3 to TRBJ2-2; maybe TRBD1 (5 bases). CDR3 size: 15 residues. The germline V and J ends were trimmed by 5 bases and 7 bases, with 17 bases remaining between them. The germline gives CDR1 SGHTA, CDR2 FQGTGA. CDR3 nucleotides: TGTGCCAGCAGCGTTAACCCAGGGCTAGGCGGGGAGCTGTTTTTT. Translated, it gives CASSVNPGLGGELFF.

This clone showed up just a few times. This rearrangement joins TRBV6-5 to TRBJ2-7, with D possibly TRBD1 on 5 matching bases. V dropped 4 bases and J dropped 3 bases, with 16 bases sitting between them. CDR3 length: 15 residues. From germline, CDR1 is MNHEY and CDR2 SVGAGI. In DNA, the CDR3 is TGTGCCAGCAGTTCCAGGGTACATTTCGGCTACGAGCAGTACTTC. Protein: CASSSRVHFGYEQYF.

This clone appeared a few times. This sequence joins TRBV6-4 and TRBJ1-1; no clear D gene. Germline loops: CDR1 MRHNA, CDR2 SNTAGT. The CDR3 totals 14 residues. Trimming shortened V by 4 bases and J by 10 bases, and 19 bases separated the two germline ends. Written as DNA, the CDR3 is TGTGCCAGCAGTGCAGACCACAGACAATCTTTAGCTTTCTTT. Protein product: CASSADHRQSLAFF.

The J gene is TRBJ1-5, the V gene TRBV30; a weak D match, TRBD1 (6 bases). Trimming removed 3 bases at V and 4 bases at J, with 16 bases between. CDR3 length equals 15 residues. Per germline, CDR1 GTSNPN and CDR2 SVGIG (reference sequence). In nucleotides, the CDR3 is TGTGCCTGGAGGAAACAGGGCGGGGGAAATCAGCCCCAGCATTTT. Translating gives CAWRKQGGGNQPQHF.